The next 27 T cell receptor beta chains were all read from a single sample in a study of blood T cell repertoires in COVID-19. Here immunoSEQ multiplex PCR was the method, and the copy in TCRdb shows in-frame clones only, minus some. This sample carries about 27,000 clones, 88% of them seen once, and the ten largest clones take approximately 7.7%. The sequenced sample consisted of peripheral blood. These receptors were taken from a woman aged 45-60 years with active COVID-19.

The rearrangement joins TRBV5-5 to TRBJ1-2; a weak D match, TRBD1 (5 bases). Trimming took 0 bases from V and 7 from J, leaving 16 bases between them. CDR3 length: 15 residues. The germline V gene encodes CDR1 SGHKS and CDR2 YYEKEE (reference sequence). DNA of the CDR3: TGTGCCAGCAGCTTGGCCTCCCAGGGCCGGAGTGGCTACACCTTC. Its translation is CASSLASQGRSGYTF.

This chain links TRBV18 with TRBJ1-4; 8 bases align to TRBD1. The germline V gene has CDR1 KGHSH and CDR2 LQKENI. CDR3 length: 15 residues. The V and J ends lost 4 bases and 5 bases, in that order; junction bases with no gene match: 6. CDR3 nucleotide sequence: TGTGCCAGCTCACAAAACAGGGGGACGAATGAAAAACTGTTTTTT. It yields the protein CASSQNRGTNEKLFF. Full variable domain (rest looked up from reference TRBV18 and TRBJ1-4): NAGVMQNPRHLVRRRGQEARLRCSPMKGHSHVYWYRQLPEEGLKFMVYLQKENIIDESGMPKERFSAEFPKEGPSILRIQQVVRGDSAAYFCASSQNRGTNEKLFFGSGTQLSVL.

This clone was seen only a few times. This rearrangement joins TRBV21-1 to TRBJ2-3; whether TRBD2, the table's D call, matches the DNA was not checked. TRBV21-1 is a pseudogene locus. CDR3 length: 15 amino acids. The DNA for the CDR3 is TGTGCCAGCAGCTTCCTTCCGGGGGTCACAGATACGCAGTATTTT. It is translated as CASSFLPGVTDTQYF.

The CDR3 spells CASSLQDLHTIYF. The CDR3 region has the DNA TGTGCCAGTAGTCTACAGGACCTCCACACCATATATTTT. J is TRBJ1-3 and V is TRBV19; D may be TRBD1 (5 bases). This CDR3 contains 13 residues. Trimming took 5 bases from V and 8 from J, leaving 13 bases between them. Germline CDR1 LNHDA, CDR2 SQIVND (reference sequence).

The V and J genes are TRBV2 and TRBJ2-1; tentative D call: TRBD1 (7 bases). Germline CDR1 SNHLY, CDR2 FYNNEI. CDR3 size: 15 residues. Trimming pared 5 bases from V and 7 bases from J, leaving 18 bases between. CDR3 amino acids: CASSPRGQGGNEQFF. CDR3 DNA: TGTGCCAGCAGTCCCAGGGGCCAGGGGGGTAATGAGCAGTTCTTC.

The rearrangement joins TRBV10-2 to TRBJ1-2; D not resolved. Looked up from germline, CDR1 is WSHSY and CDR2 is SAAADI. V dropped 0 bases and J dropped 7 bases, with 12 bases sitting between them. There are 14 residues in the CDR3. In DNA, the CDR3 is TGCGCCAGCAGTGAGTCGACTGCAATCGGTGGCTACACCTTC. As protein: CASSESTAIGGYTF.

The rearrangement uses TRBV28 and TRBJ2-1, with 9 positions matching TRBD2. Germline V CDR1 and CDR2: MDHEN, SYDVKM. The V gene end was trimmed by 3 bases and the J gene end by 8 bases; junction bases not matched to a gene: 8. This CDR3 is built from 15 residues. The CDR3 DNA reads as TGTGCCAGCAGTTTTTTCCCTAGCGGGGATGATGAGCAGTTCTTC. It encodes CASSFFPSGDDEQFF.

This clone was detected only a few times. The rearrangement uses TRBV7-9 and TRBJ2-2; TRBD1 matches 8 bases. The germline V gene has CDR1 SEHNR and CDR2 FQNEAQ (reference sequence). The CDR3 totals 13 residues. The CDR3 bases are TGTGCGTCACGGCAGGGGGCAACCGGGGAGCTGTTTTTT. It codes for CASRQGATGELFF.

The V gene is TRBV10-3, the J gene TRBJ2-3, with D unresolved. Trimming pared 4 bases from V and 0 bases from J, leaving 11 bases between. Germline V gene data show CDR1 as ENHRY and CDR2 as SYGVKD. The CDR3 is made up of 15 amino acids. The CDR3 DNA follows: TGTGCCATCAGTGGTGGCGAGACAAGCACAGATACGCAGTATTTT. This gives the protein CAISGGETSTDTQYF.

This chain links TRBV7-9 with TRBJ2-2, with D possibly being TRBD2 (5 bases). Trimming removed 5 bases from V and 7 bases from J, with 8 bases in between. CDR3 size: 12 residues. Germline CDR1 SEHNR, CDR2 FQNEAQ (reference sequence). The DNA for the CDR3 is TGTGCCAGCAGCCGGGATGGCGGGGAGCTGTTTTTT. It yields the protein CASSRDGGELFF.

In DNA form, the CDR3 reads TGTGCCAGCACCCCCCAAGGTATTTGGCTAGCGGGAGAGGATGAGCAGTTCTTC. Its protein is CASTPQGIWLAGEDEQFF. This chain joins TRBV28 and TRBJ2-1; 10 nucleotides align to TRBD2. The CDR3 covers 18 residues. J was trimmed by 8 bases and V by 7 bases; bases with no gene match: 20. The germline gives CDR1 MDHEN, CDR2 SYDVKM.

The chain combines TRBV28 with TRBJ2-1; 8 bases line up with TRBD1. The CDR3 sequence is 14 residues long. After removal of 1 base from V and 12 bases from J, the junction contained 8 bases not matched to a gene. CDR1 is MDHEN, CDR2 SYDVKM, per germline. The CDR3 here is CASSLSQGAFLQFF. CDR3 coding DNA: TGTGCCAGCAGTTTATCCCAGGGGGCGTTTTTGCAGTTCTTC.

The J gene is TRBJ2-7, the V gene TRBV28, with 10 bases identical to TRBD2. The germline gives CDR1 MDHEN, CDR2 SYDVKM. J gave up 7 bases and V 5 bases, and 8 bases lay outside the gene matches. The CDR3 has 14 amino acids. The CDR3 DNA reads TGTGCCAGCAGTAATAGCGGGAGGTTATTTGAGCAGTACTTC. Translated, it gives CASSNSGRLFEQYF.

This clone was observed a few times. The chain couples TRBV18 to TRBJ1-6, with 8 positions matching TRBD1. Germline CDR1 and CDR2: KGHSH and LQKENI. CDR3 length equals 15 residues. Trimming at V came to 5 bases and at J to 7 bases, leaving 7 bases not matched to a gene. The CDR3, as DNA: TGTGCCAGCTCATCCGGACAGGGTGACAATTCACCCCTCCACTTT. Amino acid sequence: CASSSGQGDNSPLHF.

This CDR3 is CASSDRWGYTF. Here the CDR3 DNA reads TGTGCCAGCAGCGACAGGTGGGGCTACACCTTC. This rearrangement joins TRBV28 to TRBJ1-2, with a possible D match to TRBD1 (6 bases). The CDR3 has 11 residues. V shed 6 bases and J shed 8 bases, with 10 bases lying between them. Germline V gene sequence: CDR1 MDHEN, CDR2 SYDVKM.

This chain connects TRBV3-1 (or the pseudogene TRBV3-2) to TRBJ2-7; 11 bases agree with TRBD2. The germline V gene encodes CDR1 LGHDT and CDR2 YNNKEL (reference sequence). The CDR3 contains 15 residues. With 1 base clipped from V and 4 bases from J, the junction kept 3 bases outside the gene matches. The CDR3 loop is CASSQVASGRYEQYF. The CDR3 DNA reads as TGTGCCAGCAGCCAAGTCGCTAGCGGGAGGTACGAGCAGTACTTC.

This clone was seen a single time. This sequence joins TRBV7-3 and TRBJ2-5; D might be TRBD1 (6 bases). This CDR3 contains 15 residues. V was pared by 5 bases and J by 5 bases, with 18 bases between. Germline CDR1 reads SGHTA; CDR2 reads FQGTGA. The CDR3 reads CASSRRGYADETQYF. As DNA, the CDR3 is TGTGCCAGCAGCCGAAGGGGGTATGCAGACGAGACCCAGTACTTC.

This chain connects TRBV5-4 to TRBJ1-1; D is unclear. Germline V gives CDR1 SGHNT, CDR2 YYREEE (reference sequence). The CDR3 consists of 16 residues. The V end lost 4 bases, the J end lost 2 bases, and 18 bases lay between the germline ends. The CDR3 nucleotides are TGTGCCAGCAGCCCGGGCGGGTCGCTGGTTAACACTGAAGCTTTCTTT. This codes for CASSPGGSLVNTEAFF.

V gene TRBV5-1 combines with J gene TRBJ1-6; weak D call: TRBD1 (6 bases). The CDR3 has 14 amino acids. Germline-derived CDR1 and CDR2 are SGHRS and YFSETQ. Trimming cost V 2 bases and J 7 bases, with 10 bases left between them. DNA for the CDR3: TGCGCCAGCAGCTTAGACAGGATAAATTCACCCCTCCACTTT. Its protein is CASSLDRINSPLHF.

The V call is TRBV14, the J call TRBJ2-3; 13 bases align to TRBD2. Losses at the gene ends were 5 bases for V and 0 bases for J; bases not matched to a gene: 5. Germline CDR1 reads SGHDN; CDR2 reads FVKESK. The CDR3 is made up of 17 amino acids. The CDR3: CASSGLAGVVSTDTQYF. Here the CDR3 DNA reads TGTGCCAGCAGCGGACTAGCGGGAGTAGTGAGCACAGATACGCAGTATTTT.

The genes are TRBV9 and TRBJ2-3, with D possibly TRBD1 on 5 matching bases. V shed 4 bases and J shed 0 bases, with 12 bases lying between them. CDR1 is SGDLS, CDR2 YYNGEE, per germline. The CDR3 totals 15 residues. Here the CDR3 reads CASSPQGTSTDTQYF. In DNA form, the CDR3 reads TGTGCCAGCAGCCCCCAGGGAACTAGCACAGATACGCAGTATTTT.

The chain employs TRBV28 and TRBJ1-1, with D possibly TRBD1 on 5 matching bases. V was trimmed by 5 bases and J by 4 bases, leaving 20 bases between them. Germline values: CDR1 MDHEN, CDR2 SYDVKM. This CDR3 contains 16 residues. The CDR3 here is CASSPLPARGSTEAFF. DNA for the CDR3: TGTGCCAGCAGTCCCTTACCCGCACGGGGGAGCACTGAAGCTTTCTTT. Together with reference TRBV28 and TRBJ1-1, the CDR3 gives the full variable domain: DVKVTQSSRYLVKRTGEKVFLECVQDMDHENMFWYRQDPGLGLRLIYFSYDVKMKEKGDIPEGYSVSREKKERFSLILESASTNQTSMYLCASSPLPARGSTEAFFGQGTRLTVV.

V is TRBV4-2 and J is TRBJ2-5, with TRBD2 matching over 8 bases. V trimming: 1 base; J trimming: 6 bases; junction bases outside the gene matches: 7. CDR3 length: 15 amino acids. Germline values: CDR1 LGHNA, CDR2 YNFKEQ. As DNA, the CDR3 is TGTGCCAGCAGCCAAGTTCTCGGGGGGGAGAAGACCCAGTACTTC. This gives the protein CASSQVLGGEKTQYF.

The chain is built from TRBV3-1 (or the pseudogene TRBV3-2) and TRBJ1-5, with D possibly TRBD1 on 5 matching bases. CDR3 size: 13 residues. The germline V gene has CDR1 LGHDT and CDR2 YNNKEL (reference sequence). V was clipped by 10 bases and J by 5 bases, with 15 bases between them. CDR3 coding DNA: TGTGCCACTTCAGTAGGGGTAGATCAGCCCCAGCATTTT. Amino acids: CATSVGVDQPQHF.

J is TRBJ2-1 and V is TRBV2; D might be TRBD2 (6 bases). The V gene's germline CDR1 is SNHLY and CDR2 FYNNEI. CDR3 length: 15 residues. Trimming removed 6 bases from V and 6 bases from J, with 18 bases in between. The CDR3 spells CASSPLASRSNEQFF. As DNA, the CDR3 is TGTGCCAGCAGCCCACTAGCCAGTCGGAGCAATGAGCAGTTCTTC.

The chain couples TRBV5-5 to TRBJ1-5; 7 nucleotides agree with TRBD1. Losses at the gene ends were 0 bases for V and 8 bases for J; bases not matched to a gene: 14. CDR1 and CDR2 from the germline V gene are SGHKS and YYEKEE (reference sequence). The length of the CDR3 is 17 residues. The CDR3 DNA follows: TGTGCCAGCAGCTTGGCCACATTAACGAGGGGGCAGGAGCCCCAGCATTTT. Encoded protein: CASSLATLTRGQEPQHF.

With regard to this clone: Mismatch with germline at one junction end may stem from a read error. CDR3 amino acids: CASSPDPTGAWGWVF. Written as DNA, the CDR3 is TGTGCCAGCAGTCCCGACCCTACAGGGGCCTGGGGGTGGGTCTTT. This chain connects TRBV6-5 to TRBJ1-1; 7 nucleotides match TRBD1. Germline V gene sequence: CDR1 MNHEY, CDR2 SVGAGI. The CDR3 is 15 residues long.